One sample yielded the 16 T cell receptor beta chains listed below, sequenced in a study of technical replicates of blood from a few donors. TCRdb's table, derived via immunoSEQ multiplex PCR, lists solely in-frame clones and lacks some. The data show 50,000 to 70,000 clones, 93% seen once. The sequenced sample was PBMCs. The receptors stem from a human donor in good health. Some clones in this sample may be carry-over from other donors' samples.

The chain uses TRBV7-8 and TRBJ2-2, with TRBD2 matching over 13 bases. Unmatched junction bases numbered 6, after V lost 1 base and J lost 7 bases. Germline CDR1 SGHVS, CDR2 FQNEAQ. This CDR3 has 17 residues. This CDR3 is CASSLVSLAGGRGELFF. The CDR3 DNA is TGTGCCAGCAGCTTAGTATCACTAGCGGGGGGGCGCGGGGAGCTGTTTTTT. Full variable domain (rest looked up from reference TRBV7-8 and TRBJ2-2): GAGVSQSPRYKVAKRGQDVALRCDPISGHVSLFWYQQALGQGPEFLTYFQNEAQLDKSGLPSDRFFAERPEGSVSTLKIQRTQQEDSAVYLCASSLVSLAGGRGELFFGEGSRLTVL.

This clone has only one observation. The genes are TRBV7-9 and TRBJ2-7; D may be TRBD2 (6 bases). The germline V gene encodes CDR1 SEHNR and CDR2 FQNEAQ (reference sequence). The CDR3 covers 13 residues. V dropped 3 bases and J dropped 3 bases, with 9 bases sitting between them. CDR3 DNA sequence: TGTGCCAGCAGCTTGTATAGCGGCTACGAGCAGTACTTC. Protein: CASSLYSGYEQYF.

The chain joins TRBV6-5 to TRBJ2-7, with TRBD1 as a possible D gene (6 bases). The CDR3 totals 15 residues. CDR1 and CDR2 (germline): MNHEY, SVGAGI. V was pared by 5 bases and J by 5 bases, with 19 bases between. CDR3: CASSTDRTLRNEQYF. The CDR3 nucleotides are TGTGCCAGCAGTACCGACAGGACCCTTAGGAACGAGCAGTACTTC.

Only one count was recorded for this clone. The chain is built from TRBV5-4 and TRBJ1-6; 10 positions agree with TRBD1. The CDR3 runs 14 residues. Germline loops: CDR1 SGHNT, CDR2 YYREEE (reference sequence). Trimming cost V 4 bases and J 8 bases; bases outside gene matches: 3. The CDR3 sequence is CASSLGTGDSPLHF. CDR3 bases: TGTGCCAGCAGCCTCGGGACAGGGGATTCACCCCTCCACTTT. The full variable domain, completed using reference TRBV5-4 and TRBJ1-6, is ETGVTQSPTHLIKTRGQQVTLRCSSQSGHNTVSWYQQALGQGPQFIFQYYREEENGRGNFPPRFSGLQFPNYSSELNVNALELDDSALYLCASSLGTGDSPLHFGNGTRLTVT.

The chain combines TRBV10-3 with TRBJ2-3; D remains unclear. This CDR3 has 13 amino acids. CDR1 is ENHRY, CDR2 SYGVKD, per germline. V lost 7 bases and J 2 bases, leaving 10 bases between the germline ends. CDR3 protein: CAINASPTDTQYF. The CDR3 nucleotides read TGTGCCATCAACGCGTCCCCCACAGATACGCAGTATTTT.

The rearrangement links TRBV5-1 to TRBJ2-7; tentatively, D is TRBD2 (6 bases). The V end lost 5 bases, the J end lost 4 bases, and 19 bases lay between the germline ends. The germline V gene encodes CDR1 SGHRS and CDR2 YFSETQ. The CDR3 is 15 residues long. This chain's CDR3 is CASRISGEERYEQYF. The CDR3 bases are TGCGCCAGCAGAATTAGCGGAGAGGAGAGGTACGAGCAGTACTTC.

The chain is built from TRBV9 and TRBJ1-2; 9 nucleotides align to TRBD1. The trim removed 0 bases at V and 7 bases at J, leaving 4 bases unmatched. CDR1 is SGDLS, CDR2 YYNGEE, per germline. CDR3 size: 14 residues. In DNA, the CDR3 is TGTGCCAGCAGCGTAGGAACAGGGGGCTCTGGCTACACCTTC. Protein: CASSVGTGGSGYTF.

The gene calls are TRBV18 and TRBJ1-4; D is unclear. Between the trimmed V and J ends, which lost 3 bases and 7 bases, there was a span of 3 bases. The CDR3 contains 11 residues. Germline V CDR1 and CDR2: KGHSH, LQKENI. The chain's CDR3 is CASSPSEKLFF. The CDR3 bases are TGTGCCAGCTCACCCTCTGAAAAACTGTTTTTT.

The chain links TRBV4-3 to TRBJ2-3; no clear D. The CDR3 spans 14 residues. CDR1 is LGHNA, CDR2 YSLEER, per germline. V dropped 4 bases and J dropped 2 bases, with 10 bases sitting between them. CDR3 bases: TGCGCCAGCAGCCCATCCGACTTCACAGATACGCAGTATTTT. Its translation: CASSPSDFTDTQYF.

The CDR3 loop reads CASSLAGTGRYNEQFF. The CDR3 nucleotides are TGCGCCAGCAGCTTGGCCGGGACAGGAAGATACAATGAGCAGTTCTTC. The chain has TRBV5-1 and TRBJ2-1, with 8 bases identical to TRBD1. The CDR3 length is 16 residues. Germline values: CDR1 SGHRS, CDR2 YFSETQ. J lost 4 bases, V lost 0 bases, and 6 bases had no gene match.

CDR3: CAFGESSGNTIYF. CDR3 in DNA: TGTGCATTCGGGGAGAGCTCTGGAAACACCATATATTTT. The gene calls are TRBV7-9 and TRBJ1-3; no firm D call. Looked up from germline, CDR1 is SEHNR and CDR2 is FQNEAQ (reference sequence). The CDR3 sequence is 13 residues long.

The chain links TRBV30 to TRBJ2-7; the match to TRBD2 covers 7 bases. After removal of 7 bases from V and 5 bases from J, the junction contained 11 bases not matched to a gene. This CDR3 region has 13 residues. Germline V gene sequence: CDR1 GTSNPN, CDR2 SVGIG (reference sequence). In DNA form, the CDR3 reads TGTGCCTCGCCGACCCAGGGAGGGAACGAGCAGTACTTC. This sequence encodes CASPTQGGNEQYF. The full variable domain, rest sourced from reference TRBV30 and TRBJ2-7, is SQTIHQWPATLVQPVGSPLSLECTVEGTSNPNLYWYRQAAGRGLQLLFYSVGIGQISSEVPQNLSASRPQDRQFILSSKKLLLSDSGFYLCASPTQGGNEQYFGPGTRLTVT.

The table lists this clone with a count of one. The V call is TRBV4-2, the J call TRBJ2-6; unclear D gene. V lost 2 bases and J 1 base, leaving 9 bases between the germline ends. The CDR3 has 16 amino acids. CDR1 and CDR2 (germline): LGHNA, YNFKEQ. The CDR3 DNA reads as TGTGCCAGCAGCCAAATACAGATTTCTGGGGCCAACGTCCTGACTTTC. Protein product: CASSQIQISGANVLTF.

The chain links TRBV18 to TRBJ1-1; D not certain. The CDR3 runs 14 residues. The V end was cut by 7 bases, the J end by 0 bases, with 12 bases between. CDR1 is KGHSH, CDR2 LQKENI, per germline. CDR3 protein: CASYREALNTEAFF. The CDR3 DNA reads as TGTGCCAGCTACCGGGAGGCTTTGAACACTGAAGCTTTCTTT.

This clone was observed once. The chain uses TRBV7-2 and TRBJ2-7; D perhaps matches TRBD2 (5 bases). From germline, CDR1 is SGHTA and CDR2 FQGNSA. Between the trimmed V and J ends, which lost 0 bases and 1 base, there was a span of 16 bases. The CDR3 length is 17 residues. CDR3 protein: CASSLAQAGAWSYEQYF. The CDR3 DNA sequence: TGTGCCAGCAGCTTAGCGCAGGCGGGTGCGTGGTCCTACGAGCAGTACTTC.

The chain's CDR3 is CASSLSSDRSYGYTF. The CDR3 coding sequence is TGTGCCAGCAGTTTATCCTCGGACAGGTCCTATGGCTACACCTTC. The chain carries TRBV27 and TRBJ1-2, with 7 nucleotides matching TRBD1. This CDR3 is built from 15 residues. V gave up 0 bases and J gave up 4 bases; unmatched junction bases: 5. Germline V gene lookup returns CDR1 MNHEY and CDR2 SMNVEV (reference sequence).